This T cell receptor (beta chain) was sequenced during a study of blood T cell repertoires in COVID-19. Under the authors' procedure: Estimates of nucleated cell counts were drawn from the amplification of reference gene primers. Sequencing was performed with immunoSEQ multiplex PCR; in TCRdb, only in-frame clones are kept and a portion is missing. The D gene and trimming were derived from the DNA, and the V and J assignments and clone size from that table. The sample yields some 200,000 clones, nearly 90% seen once. This CDR3 contains 15 residues. Trimming removed 5 bases from V and 2 bases from J; junction bases left unmatched: 7. Germline V gene lookup returns CDR1 PRHDT and CDR2 FYEKMQ (reference sequence).

This sequence originates from a woman between 18 and 30 years old who had recovered from COVID-19. Sequenced sample: peripheral blood. The rearrangement links TRBV13 to TRBJ2-5; 8 nucleotides match TRBD2. CDR3 in DNA: TGTGCCAGCAGCCCCCGACTAGCGTGGCAAGAGACCCAGTACTTC. Protein product: CASSPRLAWQETQYF.